This T cell receptor beta chain originates from a study of cytomegalovirus exposure and HLA in healthy donors. In the study overall: An earlier analysis found some 100 million unique TCR beta sequences from 200 million or so T cells.

The study's findings and limits: The study labeled 164 TCR beta chains cytomegalovirus-associated.

60 Vbeta and 13 Jbeta primers were used in PCR. Profiling relied on immunoSEQ multiplex PCR, and the TCRdb table lists in-frame clones only, not all of them. Counted here are about 150,000 clones, around four fifths occurring once; the ten biggest clones make up around 3.2%. Trimming removed 5 bases at V and 1 base at J, with 7 bases between. Germline V gene data show CDR1 as SGHNT and CDR2 as YENEEA. The CDR3 runs to 13 residues. Healthy bone marrow donors made up the cohort. This clone occurred once. The antigen is not known. Sample: PBMCs. The chain is built from TRBV11-3 and TRBJ2-3; TRBD2 is a possible D gene (5 bases). The TCR comes from a male donor in good health and CMV-seronegative. This chain's CDR3 is CASSRSGTDTQYF. CDR3 DNA sequence: TGTGCCAGCAGCCGTAGCGGCACAGATACGCAGTATTTT.